This T cell receptor beta chain stems from a study of shared clonotypes between healthy human individuals. The V gene's germline CDR1 is MDHEN and CDR2 SYDVKM. There are 11 residues in the CDR3. V was trimmed by 10 bases and J by 3 bases, leaving 9 bases between them. Sequencing was performed with immunoSEQ multiplex PCR; in TCRdb, only in-frame clones are kept and a portion is missing. Of roughly 2 million clones in the sample, approximately 96% were seen once. The origin of this receptor is a man aged 18 to 29 in good health. The sample comprised naive CD4+ T cells sorted from blood. The subset is: CD45RA+ positively selected. The gene calls are TRBV28 and TRBJ1-2; D gene unclear. CDR3 in amino acids: CATRKDYGYTF. The CDR3 nucleotides are TGTGCCACCAGGAAGGACTATGGCTACACCTTC.